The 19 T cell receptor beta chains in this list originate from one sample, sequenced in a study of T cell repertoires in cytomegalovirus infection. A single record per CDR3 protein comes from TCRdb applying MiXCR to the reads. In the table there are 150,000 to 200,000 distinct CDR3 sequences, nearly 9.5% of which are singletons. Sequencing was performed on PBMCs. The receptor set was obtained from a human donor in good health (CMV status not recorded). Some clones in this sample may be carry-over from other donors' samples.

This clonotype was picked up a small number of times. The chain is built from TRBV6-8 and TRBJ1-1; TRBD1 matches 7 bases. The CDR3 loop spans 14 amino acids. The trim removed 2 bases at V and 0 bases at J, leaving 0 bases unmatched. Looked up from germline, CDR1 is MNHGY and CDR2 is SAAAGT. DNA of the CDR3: TGTGCCAGCAGTTACGGACAGGTGAACACTGAAGCTTTCTTT. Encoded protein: CASSYGQVNTEAFF.

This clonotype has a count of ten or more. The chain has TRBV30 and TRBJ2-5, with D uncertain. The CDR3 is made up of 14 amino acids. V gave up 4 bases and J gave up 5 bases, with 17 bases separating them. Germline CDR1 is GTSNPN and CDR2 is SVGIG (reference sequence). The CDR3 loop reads CAWNPGSSRETQYF. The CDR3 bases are TGTGCCTGGAATCCGGGCAGTAGTCGGGAGACCCAGTACTTC.

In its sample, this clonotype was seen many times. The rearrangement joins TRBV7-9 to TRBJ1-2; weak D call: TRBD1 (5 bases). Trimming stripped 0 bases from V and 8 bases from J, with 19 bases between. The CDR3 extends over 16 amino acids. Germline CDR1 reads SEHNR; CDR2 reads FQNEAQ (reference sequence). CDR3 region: CASSLAQAGVRGGYTF. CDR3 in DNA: TGTGCCAGCAGCTTAGCACAAGCGGGGGTCCGGGGCGGCTACACCTTC. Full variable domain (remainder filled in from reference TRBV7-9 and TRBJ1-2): DTGVSQNPRHKITKRGQNVTFRCDPISEHNRLYWYRQTLGQGPEFLTYFQNEAQLEKSRLLSDRFSAERPKGSFSTLEIQRTEQGDSAMYLCASSLAQAGVRGGYTFGSGTRLTVV.

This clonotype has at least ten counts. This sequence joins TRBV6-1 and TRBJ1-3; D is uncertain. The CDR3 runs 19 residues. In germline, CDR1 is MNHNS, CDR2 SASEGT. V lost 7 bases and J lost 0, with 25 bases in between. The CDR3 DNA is TGTGCCAGCACCGAGCGTCGACCGGCAGGCGTCAACTCTGGAAACACCATATATTTT. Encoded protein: CASTERRPAGVNSGNTIYF.

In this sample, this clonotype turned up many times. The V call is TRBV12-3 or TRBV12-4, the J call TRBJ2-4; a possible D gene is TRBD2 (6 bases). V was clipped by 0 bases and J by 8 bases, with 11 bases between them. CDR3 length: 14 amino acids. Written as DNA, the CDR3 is TGTGCCAGCAGTTTAGCGGGGGGTAGTCACATTCAGTACTTC. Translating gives CASSLAGGSHIQYF.

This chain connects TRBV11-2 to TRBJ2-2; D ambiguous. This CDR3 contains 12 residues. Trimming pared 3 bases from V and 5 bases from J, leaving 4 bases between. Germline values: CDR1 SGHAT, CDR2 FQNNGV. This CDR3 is CASSFQTGELFF. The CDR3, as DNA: TGTGCCAGCAGCTTTCAAACCGGGGAGCTGTTTTTT.

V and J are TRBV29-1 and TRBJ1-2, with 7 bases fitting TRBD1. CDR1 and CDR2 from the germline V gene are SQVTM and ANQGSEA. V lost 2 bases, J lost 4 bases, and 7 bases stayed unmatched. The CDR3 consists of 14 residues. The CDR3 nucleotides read TGCAGCGTTGAAAGGCTGGACAGGAGCTATGGCTACACCTTC. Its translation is CSVERLDRSYGYTF. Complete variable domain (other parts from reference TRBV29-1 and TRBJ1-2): SAVISQKPSRDICQRGTSLTIQCQVDSQVTMMFWYRQQPGQSLTLIATANQGSEATYESGFVIDKFPISRPNLTFSTLTVSNMSPEDSSIYLCSVERLDRSYGYTFGSGTRLTVV.

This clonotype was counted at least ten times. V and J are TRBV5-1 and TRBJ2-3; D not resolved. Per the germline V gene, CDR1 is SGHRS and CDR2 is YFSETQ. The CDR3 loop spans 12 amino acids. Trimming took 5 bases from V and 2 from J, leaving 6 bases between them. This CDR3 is CASRRITDTQYF. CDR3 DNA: TGCGCCAGCAGGCGGATCACAGATACGCAGTATTTT.

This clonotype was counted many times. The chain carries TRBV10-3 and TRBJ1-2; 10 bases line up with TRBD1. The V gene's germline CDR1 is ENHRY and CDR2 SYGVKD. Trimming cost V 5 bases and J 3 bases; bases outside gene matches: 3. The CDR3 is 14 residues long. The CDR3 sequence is CAISRTGGHYGYTF. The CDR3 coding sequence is TGTGCCATCAGTCGGACAGGGGGACACTATGGCTACACCTTC.

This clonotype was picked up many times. CDR3 residues: CASSSRRGANNEQFF. In nucleotides, the CDR3 is TGTGCCAGCAGCTCTAGACGGGGGGCCAACAATGAGCAGTTCTTC. The rearrangement joins TRBV7-2 to TRBJ2-1, with D possibly TRBD2 on 7 matching bases. CDR1 and CDR2 from the germline V gene are SGHTA and FQGNSA. The CDR3 is 15 residues long. V lost 4 bases to trimming and J lost 5 bases, with 15 bases between them.

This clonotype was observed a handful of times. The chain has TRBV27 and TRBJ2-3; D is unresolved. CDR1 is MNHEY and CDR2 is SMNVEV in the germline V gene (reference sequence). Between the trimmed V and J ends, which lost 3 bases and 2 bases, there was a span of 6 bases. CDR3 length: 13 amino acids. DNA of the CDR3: TGTGCCAGCAGTTTTTATTACACAGATACGCAGTATTTT. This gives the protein CASSFYYTDTQYF.

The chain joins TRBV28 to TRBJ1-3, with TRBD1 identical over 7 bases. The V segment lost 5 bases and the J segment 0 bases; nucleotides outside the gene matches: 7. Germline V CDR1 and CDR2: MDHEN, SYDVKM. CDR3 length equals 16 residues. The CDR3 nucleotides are TGTGCCAGCAGTACAGGGACAGCCCACTCTGGAAACACCATATATTTT. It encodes CASSTGTAHSGNTIYF.

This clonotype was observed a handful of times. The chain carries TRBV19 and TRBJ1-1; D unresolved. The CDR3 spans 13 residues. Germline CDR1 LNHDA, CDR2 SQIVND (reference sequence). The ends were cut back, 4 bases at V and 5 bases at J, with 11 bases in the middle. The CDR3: CASSSVRGTEAFF. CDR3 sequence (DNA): TGTGCCAGTAGTAGTGTCCGAGGGACTGAAGCTTTCTTT. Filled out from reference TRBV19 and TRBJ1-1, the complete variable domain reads DGGITQSPKYLFRKEGQNVTLSCEQNLNHDAMYWYRQDPGQGLRLIYYSQIVNDFQKGDIAEGYSVSREKKESFPLTVTSAQKNPTAFYLCASSSVRGTEAFFGQGTRLTVV.

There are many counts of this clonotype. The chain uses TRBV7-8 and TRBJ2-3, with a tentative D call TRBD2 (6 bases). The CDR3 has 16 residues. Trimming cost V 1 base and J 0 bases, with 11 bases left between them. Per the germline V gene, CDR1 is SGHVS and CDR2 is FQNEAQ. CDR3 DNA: TGTGCCAGCAGCTTAGGTCGCGGGACTAGCACAGATACGCAGTATTTT. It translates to CASSLGRGTSTDTQYF.

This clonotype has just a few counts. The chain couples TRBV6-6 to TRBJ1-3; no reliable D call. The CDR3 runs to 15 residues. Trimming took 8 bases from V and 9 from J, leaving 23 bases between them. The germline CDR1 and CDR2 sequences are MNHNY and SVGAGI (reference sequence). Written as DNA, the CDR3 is TGTGCCAGCGGAGGTGAAGGGCCCCTGGGAGGCACCATATATTTT. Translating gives CASGGEGPLGGTIYF.

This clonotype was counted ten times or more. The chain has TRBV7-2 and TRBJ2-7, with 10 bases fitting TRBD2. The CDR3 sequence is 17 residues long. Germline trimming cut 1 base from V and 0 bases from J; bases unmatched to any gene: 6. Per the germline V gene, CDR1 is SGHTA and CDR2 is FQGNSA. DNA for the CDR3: TGTGCCAGCAGCTTAGAGAGATCTAGCGGGAGCTCCTACGAGCAGTACTTC. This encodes CASSLERSSGSSYEQYF.

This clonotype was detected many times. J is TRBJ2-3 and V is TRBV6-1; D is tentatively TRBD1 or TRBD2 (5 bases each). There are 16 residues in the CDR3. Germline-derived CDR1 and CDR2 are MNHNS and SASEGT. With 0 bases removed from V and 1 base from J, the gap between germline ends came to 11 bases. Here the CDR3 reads CASSEASGTRTDTQYF. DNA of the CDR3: TGTGCCAGCAGTGAAGCCTCCGGGACCCGCACAGATACGCAGTATTTT.

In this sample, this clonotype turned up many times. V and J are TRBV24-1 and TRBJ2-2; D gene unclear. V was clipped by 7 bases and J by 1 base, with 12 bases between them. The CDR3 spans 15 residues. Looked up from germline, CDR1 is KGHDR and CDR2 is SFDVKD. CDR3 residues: CATSDRRKNTGELFF. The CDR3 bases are TGTGCCACCAGCGACCGTCGGAAGAACACCGGGGAGCTGTTTTTT.

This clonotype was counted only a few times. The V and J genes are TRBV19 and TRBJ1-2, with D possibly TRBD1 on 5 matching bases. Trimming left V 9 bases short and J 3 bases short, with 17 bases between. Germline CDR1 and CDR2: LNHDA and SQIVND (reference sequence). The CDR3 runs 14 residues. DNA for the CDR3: TGTGCCAGCTACTCCCGGGACGGCTACTATGGCTACACCTTC. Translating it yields CASYSRDGYYGYTF. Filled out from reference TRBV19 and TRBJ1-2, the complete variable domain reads DGGITQSPKYLFRKEGQNVTLSCEQNLNHDAMYWYRQDPGQGLRLIYYSQIVNDFQKGDIAEGYSVSREKKESFPLTVTSAQKNPTAFYLCASYSRDGYYGYTFGSGTRLTVV.